This T cell receptor beta chain was retrieved from a study of kidney transplant recipient with SARS-CoV-2 infection. In germline, CDR1 is SGHDT, CDR2 YYEEEE. The CDR3 runs 14 residues. Trimming shortened V by 1 base and J by 0 bases, and 8 bases separated the two germline ends. This clonotype was counted ten times or more. TCRdb processed the reads anew with MiXCR; each CDR3 protein has one entry. The data show 200,000 to 300,000 distinct CDR3 sequences, with 29% seen just once and almost 7.5% held by the top ten. The chain recombines TRBV5-6 with TRBJ2-7; D ambiguous. The sample consisted of a blood sample, taken at baseline and on roughly day 110 from a kidney transplant recipient. The sequence derives from a male patient younger than 45 who had COVID-19 and was a kidney transplant recipient. Some T cells may be supplied by the graft donor. This CDR3 reads CASSLSRTSYEQYF. DNA of the CDR3: TGTGCCAGCAGCTTGTCCAGGACCTCCTACGAGCAGTACTTC.